This is a list of T cell receptor beta chains from one sample in a study of T cells after yellow fever vaccination. In TCRdb, the 5' RACE reads were re-called with MiXCR into one record per CDR3 protein. Of some 600,000 distinct CDR3 sequences in the sample, approximately 16% are singletons; the top ten hold about 18%. The sample was PBMCs, taken roughly 5 days after the first yellow fever vaccination. Receptors were obtained from a man between 18 and 29 years old who received the YFV17D yellow fever vaccine. CDR3s include the opening cysteine and the closing phenylalanine or tryptophan. Each record gives: J gene, clone size, D gene, V gene, CDR3 DNA, CDR3 protein. A D gene is named only where the DNA matches it firmly. Clone size, where shown, is once, few, many, or a class for clones that have expanded.

J gene: TRBJ1-5
clone size: NA
D gene: NA
V gene: TRBV7-8
CDR3 DNA: TGTGCCAGCAGCTTTCAGGGGAACGGCAATCAGCCCCAGCATTTT
CDR3 protein: CASSFQGNGNQPQHF

J gene: TRBJ2-1
clone size: few
D gene: NA
V gene: TRBV7-3
CDR3 DNA: TGTGCCAGCAGCTTCGAAGGATCCTCCTACAATGAGCAGTTCTTC
CDR3 protein: CASSFEGSSYNEQFF

J gene: TRBJ1-1
clone size: many
D gene: NA
V gene: TRBV12-3/TRBV12-4
CDR3 DNA: TGTGCCAGCAGCCGAGAAAGGGGCACTGAAGCTTTCTTT
CDR3 protein: CASSRERGTEAFF

J gene: TRBJ2-1
clone size: NA
D gene: NA
V gene: TRBV18
CDR3 DNA: TGTGCCAGCTCAGGGGGCGCCGGCTACAATGAGCAGTTCTTC
CDR3 protein: CASSGGAGYNEQFF

J gene: TRBJ1-1
clone size: few
D gene: TRBD1
V gene: TRBV12-3/TRBV12-4
CDR3 DNA: TGTGCCAGCAGTACGGGACAGGGTGGAACCACTGAAGCTTTCTTT
CDR3 protein: CASSTGQGGTTEAFF

J gene: TRBJ2-1
clone size: few
D gene: TRBD2
V gene: TRBV7-7
CDR3 DNA: TGTGCCAGCAGCTTAGACCTAGCGGGGGGGCGGAATGAGCAGTTCTTC
CDR3 protein: CASSLDLAGGRNEQFF

J gene: TRBJ2-2
clone size: NA
D gene: NA
V gene: TRBV11-3
CDR3 DNA: TGTGCCAGCAGCTCCCAGGGACGCGGGGAGCTGTTTTTT
CDR3 protein: CASSSQGRGELFF

J gene: TRBJ2-5
clone size: NA
D gene: NA
V gene: TRBV20-1
CDR3 DNA: TGCAGTGCTAGAGCGGCAGGGACAGAGACCCAGTACTTC
CDR3 protein: CSARAAGTETQYF

J gene: TRBJ1-5
clone size: few
D gene: NA
V gene: TRBV28
CDR3 DNA: TGTGCCAGCAGTTTGGGAAGGGCGGGCAATCAGCCCCAGCATTTT
CDR3 protein: CASSLGRAGNQPQHF

J gene: TRBJ1-2
clone size: NA
D gene: NA
V gene: TRBV7-9
CDR3 DNA: TGTGCCAGCCAGGGGTCCTTCTATGGCTACACCTTC
CDR3 protein: CASQGSFYGYTF

J gene: TRBJ1-1
clone size: few
D gene: NA
V gene: TRBV3-1
CDR3 DNA: TGTGCCAGCAGCCAAGGTGGGGACGCCACTGAAGCTTTCTTT
CDR3 protein: CASSQGGDATEAFF

J gene: TRBJ1-6
clone size: few
D gene: NA
V gene: TRBV4-3
CDR3 DNA: TGCGCCAGCAGCCAAGCGAGCGAAGCCTATAATTCACCCCTCCACTTT
CDR3 protein: CASSQASEAYNSPLHF

J gene: TRBJ2-7
clone size: many
D gene: TRBD1
V gene: TRBV6-5
CDR3 DNA: TGTGCCAGCAGTTACTCGACAGGGGGCTACGAGCAGTACTTC
CDR3 protein: CASSYSTGGYEQYF

J gene: TRBJ2-1
clone size: many
D gene: NA
V gene: TRBV5-5
CDR3 DNA: TGTGCCAGCAGCTTGGGATACCAGGGACTCGAGTCGTTCTTC
CDR3 protein: CASSLGYQGLESFF

J gene: TRBJ1-1
clone size: NA
D gene: NA
V gene: TRBV6-2/TRBV6-3
CDR3 DNA: TGTGCCAGCAGTTTCCCCCAGGTAACCACTGAAGCTTTCTTT
CDR3 protein: CASSFPQVTTEAFF

J gene: TRBJ2-7
clone size: NA
D gene: NA
V gene: TRBV7-9
CDR3 DNA: TGTGCCAGCAGCCCGGTGGGCCTGGAGCAGTACTTC
CDR3 protein: CASSPVGLEQYF

J gene: TRBJ2-5
clone size: few
D gene: TRBD2
V gene: TRBV28
CDR3 DNA: TGTGCCACAGGCGCGGGGGGGCAAGAGACCCAGTACTTC
CDR3 protein: CATGAGGQETQYF

J gene: TRBJ2-1
clone size: NA
D gene: TRBD2
V gene: TRBV4-2
CDR3 DNA: TGTGCCAGCAGCCAAGAATCTAGCGGGGGCCACTACAATGAGCAGTTCTTC
CDR3 protein: CASSQESSGGHYNEQFF

J gene: TRBJ1-4
clone size: few
D gene: NA
V gene: TRBV6-5
CDR3 DNA: TGTGCCAGCAGTTACGAAGGGGGGGCAACTAATGAAAAACTGTTTTTT
CDR3 protein: CASSYEGGATNEKLFF

J gene: TRBJ1-1
clone size: NA
D gene: NA
V gene: TRBV15
CDR3 DNA: TGTGCCACCGCCTATGGGGCAGCCTACACTGAAGCTTTCTTT
CDR3 protein: CATAYGAAYTEAFF

J gene: TRBJ1-3
clone size: few
D gene: NA
V gene: TRBV4-3
CDR3 DNA: TGCGCCAGCAGCCAAGGTCCCGGGTCTGGAAACACCATATATTTT
CDR3 protein: CASSQGPGSGNTIYF

J gene: TRBJ1-1
clone size: NA
D gene: NA
V gene: TRBV12-3/TRBV12-4
CDR3 DNA: TGTGCCAGCACCCTGGAGGCAGGGGACACTGAAGCTTTCTTT
CDR3 protein: CASTLEAGDTEAFF

J gene: TRBJ2-1
clone size: NA
D gene: TRBD2
V gene: TRBV20-1
CDR3 DNA: TGCAGTGCTTTTAGCGGGGTAGCGAATGAGCAGTTCTTC
CDR3 protein: CSAFSGVANEQFF

J gene: TRBJ1-1
clone size: few
D gene: TRBD1
V gene: TRBV7-9
CDR3 DNA: TGTGCCAGCAGCTCGTACCCAATAACAGGGGGGAGCACTGAAGCTTTCTTT
CDR3 protein: CASSSYPITGGSTEAFF

J gene: TRBJ1-5
clone size: few
D gene: NA
V gene: TRBV12-3/TRBV12-4
CDR3 DNA: TGTGCCAGCAGCAACGGACGGTTACTGTTCAATCAGCCCCAGCATTTT
CDR3 protein: CASSNGRLLFNQPQHF

J gene: TRBJ2-2
clone size: NA
D gene: TRBD1
V gene: TRBV9
CDR3 DNA: TGTGCCAGCAGCGTGGACAGGTTGGGGGAGCTGTTTTTT
CDR3 protein: CASSVDRLGELFF

J gene: TRBJ2-1
clone size: few
D gene: TRBD2
V gene: TRBV7-9
CDR3 DNA: TGTGCCAGCGGACTAGCGGGGGGACCCTACAATGAGCAGTTCTTC
CDR3 protein: CASGLAGGPYNEQFF

J gene: TRBJ1-2
clone size: few
D gene: TRBD1
V gene: TRBV11-2
CDR3 DNA: TGTGCCAGCAGCTTAGTCGTGTGGACAGGGGGCGCGCGCTATGGCTACACCTTC
CDR3 protein: CASSLVVWTGGARYGYTF

J gene: TRBJ2-1
clone size: many
D gene: TRBD2
V gene: TRBV6-1
CDR3 DNA: TGTGCCTTAGGACTAGCGGGGGGTTACAATGAGCAGTTCTTC
CDR3 protein: CALGLAGGYNEQFF

J gene: TRBJ1-2
clone size: NA
D gene: NA
V gene: TRBV3-1
CDR3 DNA: TGTGCCAGCAGCCAAGAGGGGCAGGGTCGCTATGGCTACACCTTC
CDR3 protein: CASSQEGQGRYGYTF

J gene: TRBJ1-1
clone size: many
D gene: NA
V gene: TRBV5-1
CDR3 DNA: TGCGCCAGCAGCTTGTACCAACGGAACACTGAAGCTTTCTTT
CDR3 protein: CASSLYQRNTEAFF

J gene: TRBJ2-3
clone size: few
D gene: NA
V gene: TRBV14
CDR3 DNA: TGTGCCAGCAGCCGTGTTTATACGCAGTATTTT
CDR3 protein: CASSRVYTQYF

J gene: TRBJ1-5
clone size: NA
D gene: TRBD1
V gene: TRBV11-1
CDR3 DNA: TGTGCCAGCATGTCCGGGACAGGGGGCGCCGATGGCAATCAGCCCCAGCATTTT
CDR3 protein: CASMSGTGGADGNQPQHF

J gene: TRBJ2-5
clone size: few
D gene: TRBD2
V gene: TRBV4-2
CDR3 DNA: TGTGCCAGCAGCCTAGCGGGGGGGCAGGGAGAGACCCAGTACTTC
CDR3 protein: CASSLAGGQGETQYF

J gene: TRBJ2-7
clone size: few
D gene: NA
V gene: TRBV6-5
CDR3 DNA: TGTGCCAGCAGTTACACTCGCCTTAGCTCCTACGAGCAGTACTTC
CDR3 protein: CASSYTRLSSYEQYF

J gene: TRBJ2-1
clone size: NA
D gene: TRBD1
V gene: TRBV29-1
CDR3 DNA: TGCAGCGACGATGGACAGGGGTTCGGTATCAATGAGCAGTTCTTC
CDR3 protein: CSDDGQGFGINEQFF

J gene: TRBJ2-2
clone size: few
D gene: NA
V gene: TRBV19
CDR3 DNA: TGTGCCTCGAAGGATACGGACAGATACACCGGGGAGCTGTTTTTT
CDR3 protein: CASKDTDRYTGELFF

J gene: TRBJ1-2
clone size: NA
D gene: NA
V gene: TRBV7-2
CDR3 DNA: TGTGCCAGCAGAGACCGGGGCGCGGGCTACACCTTC
CDR3 protein: CASRDRGAGYTF

J gene: TRBJ2-3
clone size: few
D gene: TRBD2
V gene: TRBV5-1
CDR3 DNA: TGCGCCAGCAGCTTGGGGACTAGCGGAAACACAGATACGCAGTATTTT
CDR3 protein: CASSLGTSGNTDTQYF

J gene: TRBJ2-1
clone size: many
D gene: NA
V gene: TRBV12-3/TRBV12-4
CDR3 DNA: TGTGCCAGCAGCCGCCACGGTGTGGGCCGTCTCGGGCAGTTCTTC
CDR3 protein: CASSRHGVGRLGQFF

J gene: TRBJ1-1
clone size: few
D gene: NA
V gene: TRBV7-6
CDR3 DNA: TGTGCCAGCAGCTCCGGAGGAACGAACACTGAAGCTTTCTTT
CDR3 protein: CASSSGGTNTEAFF

J gene: TRBJ2-3
clone size: many
D gene: TRBD2
V gene: TRBV29-1
CDR3 DNA: TGCAGCGTGTGGGGACTAGCGGGGGCTACTAGCACAGATACGCAGTATTTT
CDR3 protein: CSVWGLAGATSTDTQYF

J gene: TRBJ2-2
clone size: few
D gene: TRBD1
V gene: TRBV25-1
CDR3 DNA: TGTGCCAGCAGTGAATATATTGGGACAGGGGCCACCGGGGAGCTGTTTTTT
CDR3 protein: CASSEYIGTGATGELFF

J gene: TRBJ2-7
clone size: NA
D gene: NA
V gene: TRBV4-1
CDR3 DNA: TGCGCCAGCAGCCACTCCGGCGAAGGGAACGAGCAGTACTTC
CDR3 protein: CASSHSGEGNEQYF

J gene: TRBJ1-6
clone size: NA
D gene: TRBD1
V gene: TRBV2
CDR3 DNA: TGTGCCAGCAGATTGACGGGACAGGGGGCTTATTCACCCCTCCACTTT
CDR3 protein: CASRLTGQGAYSPLHF

J gene: TRBJ1-1
clone size: NA
D gene: TRBD1
V gene: TRBV7-9
CDR3 DNA: TGTGCCAGCAGCTTAGCGCGTTGGGACAGTATCACTGAAGCTTTCTTT
CDR3 protein: CASSLARWDSITEAFF

J gene: TRBJ1-1
clone size: NA
D gene: TRBD1
V gene: TRBV29-1
CDR3 DNA: TGCAGCGTTGACAGGGGGGAGGGAATGAACACTGAAGCTTTCTTT
CDR3 protein: CSVDRGEGMNTEAFF

J gene: TRBJ2-1
clone size: NA
D gene: NA
V gene: TRBV12-3/TRBV12-4
CDR3 DNA: TGTGCCAGCAGCAGGGTTGGGGGTGGTGAGCAGTTCTTC
CDR3 protein: CASSRVGGGEQFF

J gene: TRBJ2-5
clone size: NA
D gene: TRBD1
V gene: TRBV14
CDR3 DNA: TGTGCCAGCAGCCATCCGGACAGGGTCGAAGGGACCCAGTACTTC
CDR3 protein: CASSHPDRVEGTQYF

J gene: TRBJ1-4
clone size: NA
D gene: NA
V gene: TRBV15
CDR3 DNA: TGTGCCACCAGCAGGACAGGAAGCGAAAAACTGTTTTTT
CDR3 protein: CATSRTGSEKLFF

J gene: TRBJ1-1
clone size: NA
D gene: NA
V gene: TRBV7-9
CDR3 DNA: TGTGCCAGCAGCTTAGAGGGGACGGTGAACACTGAAGCTTTCTTT
CDR3 protein: CASSLEGTVNTEAFF

J gene: TRBJ2-5
clone size: few
D gene: NA
V gene: TRBV7-2
CDR3 DNA: TGTGCCAGCAGGTCCCGGACAGAAGAGACCCAGTACTTC
CDR3 protein: CASRSRTEETQYF

J gene: TRBJ1-2
clone size: few
D gene: TRBD1
V gene: TRBV4-3
CDR3 DNA: TGCGCCAGCAGCCCATGGACAGGGTCTAACTATGGCTACACCTTC
CDR3 protein: CASSPWTGSNYGYTF

J gene: TRBJ2-7
clone size: many
D gene: NA
V gene: TRBV12-3/TRBV12-4
CDR3 DNA: TGTGCCAGCAGTTTTGGCAGTACCTACGAGCAGTACTTC
CDR3 protein: CASSFGSTYEQYF

J gene: TRBJ1-1
clone size: few
D gene: NA
V gene: TRBV18
CDR3 DNA: TGTGCCAGCTCACCGTCAGGTACCGGGCACACTGAAGCTTTCTTT
CDR3 protein: CASSPSGTGHTEAFF

J gene: TRBJ2-2
clone size: few
D gene: TRBD2
V gene: TRBV4-1
CDR3 DNA: TGCGCCAGCAGCCAAGATACAAGCGGGGGACACACCGGGGAGCTGTTTTTT
CDR3 protein: CASSQDTSGGHTGELFF

J gene: TRBJ2-2
clone size: NA
D gene: TRBD2
V gene: TRBV29-1
CDR3 DNA: TGCAGCGTGCGCCGGGGGGGTGAGACCGGGGAGCTGTTTTTT
CDR3 protein: CSVRRGGETGELFF

J gene: TRBJ2-1
clone size: NA
D gene: TRBD2
V gene: TRBV4-3
CDR3 DNA: TGCGCCAGCAGCCAAGATCTTGGACTAGCAACGAATGAGCAGTTCTTC
CDR3 protein: CASSQDLGLATNEQFF